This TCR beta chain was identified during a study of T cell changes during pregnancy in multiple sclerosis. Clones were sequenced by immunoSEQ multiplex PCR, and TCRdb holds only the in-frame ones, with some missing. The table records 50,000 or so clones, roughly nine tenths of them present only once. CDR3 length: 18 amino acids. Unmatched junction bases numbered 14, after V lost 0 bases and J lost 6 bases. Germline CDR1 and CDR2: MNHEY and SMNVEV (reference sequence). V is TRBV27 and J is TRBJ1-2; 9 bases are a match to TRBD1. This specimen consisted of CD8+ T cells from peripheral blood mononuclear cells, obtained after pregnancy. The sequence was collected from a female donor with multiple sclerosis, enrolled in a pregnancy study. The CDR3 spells CASSLSTGGAFSFDGYTF. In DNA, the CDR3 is TGTGCCAGCAGTTTATCAACAGGGGGCGCGTTTTCTTTTGATGGCTACACCTTC.